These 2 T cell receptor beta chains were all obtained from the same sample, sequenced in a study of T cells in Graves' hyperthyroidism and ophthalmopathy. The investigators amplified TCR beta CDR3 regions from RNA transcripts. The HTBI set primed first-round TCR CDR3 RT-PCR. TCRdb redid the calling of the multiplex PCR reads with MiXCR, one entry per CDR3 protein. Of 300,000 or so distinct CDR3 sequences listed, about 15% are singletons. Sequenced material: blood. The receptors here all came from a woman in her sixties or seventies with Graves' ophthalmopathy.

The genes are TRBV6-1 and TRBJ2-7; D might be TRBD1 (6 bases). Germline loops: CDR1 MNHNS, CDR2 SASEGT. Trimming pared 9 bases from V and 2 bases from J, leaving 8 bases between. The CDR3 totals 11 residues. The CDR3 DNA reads TGTGCCAGTAGACAGGCCTACGAGCAGTACTTC. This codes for CASRQAYEQYF.

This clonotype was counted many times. The CDR3 is CASGLDGELFF. The CDR3 DNA follows: TGTGCCAGCGGACTCGACGGGGAGCTGTTTTTT. The chain joins TRBV12-3 or TRBV12-4 to TRBJ2-2; D is possibly TRBD2 (5 bases). V was shortened by 8 bases and J by 7 bases, with 8 bases between the two germline ends. The length of the CDR3 is 11 residues.